The clone carrying this T cell receptor (beta chain) was observed a handful of times. The data are from a study of human T cells and chemical hapten exposure. As for time point: patch test 1, 2 weeks after DPC sensitization. Specified treatment: therapeutic diphenylcyclopropenone sensitization with weekly scalp DPC. TCRdb redid the calling of the RACE reads with MiXCR, one entry per CDR3 protein. This table has approximately 71,000 distinct CDR3 sequences, roughly 9.8% appearing once. This material consisted of whole blood, taken in connection with sensitization to the hapten diphenylcyclopropenone (DPC). This receptor was identified in a woman aged 35 to 49 with alopecia areata. Some clones in this sample may be carry-over from other donors' samples.

The CDR3 protein is CATAPKEGGGLSNQPQHF. The CDR3 bases are TGTGCCACCGCACCTAAGGAGGGCGGAGGACTTAGCAATCAGCCCCAGCATTTT. V and J are TRBV27 and TRBJ1-5; D gene uncertain. Trimming took off 10 bases at V and 0 bases at J, with 25 bases between the two ends. The germline gives CDR1 MNHEY, CDR2 SMNVEV (reference sequence). The CDR3 spans 18 residues.